Listed here are 15 T cell receptor beta chains from one sample, sequenced in a study of PD-1 blockade in classical Hodgkin lymphoma. Some clones are missing from TCRdb's copy, which holds only in-frame ones; the method was immunoSEQ multiplex PCR. The sample holds some 45,000 clones, 88% seen once. Brentuximab vedotin exposure varied, and every patient relapsed after autologous stem cell transplantation. The specimen comprised peripheral blood mononuclear cells (PBMCs), sampled at baseline. The receptors shown here come from a human donor with classical Hodgkin lymphoma.

V gene TRBV21-1 combines with J gene TRBJ1-1. TRBV21-1 is noted as a pseudogene. The CDR3 contains 15 residues. In nucleotides, the CDR3 is TGTGCCAGCAGCAATAAGGAGGGAACGAACACTGAAGCTTTCTTT. Amino acids: CASSNKEGTNTEAFF.

The J gene is TRBJ1-4, the V gene TRBV5-1; D is unclear. V was trimmed by 4 bases and J by 0 bases, leaving 10 bases between them. The CDR3 spans 15 residues. In germline, CDR1 is SGHRS, CDR2 YFSETQ. The CDR3 bases are TGCGCCAGCAGCCGGGGAGCTGCAACTAATGAAAAACTGTTTTTT. This sequence encodes CASSRGAATNEKLFF.

V is TRBV21-1 and J is TRBJ2-7; the table calls TRBD2, which could not be checked here. TRBV21-1 is given as a pseudogene. The CDR3 consists of 13 residues. CDR3 residues: CASSRGYGWEQYF. In DNA, the CDR3 is TGTGCCAGCAGCAGAGGATATGGGTGGGAGCAGTACTTC.

This rearrangement joins TRBV27 to TRBJ2-2; D might be TRBD1 or TRBD2, each matching 5 bases. From germline, CDR1 is MNHEY and CDR2 SMNVEV (reference sequence). Trimming removed 8 bases from V and 7 bases from J, with 20 bases in between. The CDR3 is made up of 15 amino acids. Here the CDR3 reads CASPPGRIIVGELFF. DNA of the CDR3: TGTGCCAGCCCCCCGGGACGGATCATCGTCGGGGAGCTGTTTTTT.

The V call is TRBV9, the J call TRBJ2-2; TRBD2 agrees at 8 bases. This CDR3 is 16 amino acids long. Trimming removed 1 base from V and 5 bases from J; junction bases left unmatched: 7. The germline V gene encodes CDR1 SGDLS and CDR2 YYNGEE. As DNA, the CDR3 is TGTGCCAGCAGCGTACAAGCGGGAGAGTCTACCGGGGAGCTGTTTTTT. Protein: CASSVQAGESTGELFF. The whole variable domain, remainder taken from reference TRBV9 and TRBJ2-2, is DSGVTQTPKHLITATGQRVTLRCSPRSGDLSVYWYQQSLDQGLQFLIQYYNGEERAKGNILERFSAQQFPDLHSELNLSSLELGDSALYFCASSVQAGESTGELFFGEGSRLTVL.

Points on this clone: The same CDR3 is also encoded by other DNA sequences in this sample. The rearrangement joins TRBV28 to TRBJ1-1, with D unclear. Germline V gene lookup returns CDR1 MDHEN and CDR2 SYDVKM. Trimming left V 2 bases short and J 2 bases short, with 6 bases between. The CDR3 runs to 13 residues. In DNA form, the CDR3 reads TGTGCCAGCAGTTTAAGCCGAAACACTGAAGCTTTCTTT. Translation gives CASSLSRNTEAFF.

The chain joins TRBV28 to TRBJ1-5, with TRBD1 as a possible D gene (6 bases). The germline gives CDR1 MDHEN, CDR2 SYDVKM. This CDR3 has 13 residues. V was trimmed by 3 bases and J by 4 bases, leaving 7 bases between them. The CDR3 sequence is CASSFTGNQPQHF. The CDR3 region has the DNA TGTGCCAGCAGTTTTACAGGGAATCAGCCCCAGCATTTT.

V and J are TRBV25-1 and TRBJ2-5; D not certain. Germline V gene lookup returns CDR1 MGHDK and CDR2 SYGVNS. V lost 5 bases to trimming and J lost 5 bases, with 3 bases between them. This CDR3 is built from 10 residues. CDR3 sequence: CASSRETQYF. The CDR3 DNA reads as TGTGCCAGCAGTAGGGAGACCCAGTACTTC. The variable domain in full, completed from reference TRBV25-1 and TRBJ2-5, reads EADIYQTPRYLVIGTGKKITLECSQTMGHDKMYWYQQDPGMELHLIHYSYGVNSTEKGDLSSESTVSRIRTEHFPLTLESARPSHTSQYLCASSRETQYFGPGTRLLVL.

V gene TRBV7-2 combines with J gene TRBJ2-1, with D perhaps matching TRBD1 (5 bases). This CDR3 is built from 15 residues. With 3 bases removed from V and 7 bases from J, the gap between germline ends came to 16 bases. CDR1 is SGHTA and CDR2 is FQGNSA in the germline V gene. The CDR3 loop is CASSFSRVGHNEQFF. The CDR3 coding sequence is TGTGCCAGCAGCTTTTCCAGGGTAGGTCATAATGAGCAGTTCTTC.

The chain couples TRBV18 to TRBJ1-3; D is ambiguous. CDR1 is KGHSH and CDR2 is LQKENI in the germline V gene. CDR3 size: 15 residues. V was clipped by 6 bases and J by 4 bases, with 16 bases between them. CDR3 protein: CASSPVSPSGNTIYF. The CDR3 DNA sequence: TGTGCCAGCTCCCCCGTGAGTCCCTCAGGAAACACCATATATTTT.

This clone is medium-sized (0.01 to 0.1%) in the sample. The chain employs TRBV7-9 and TRBJ1-1, with no clear D. Trimming took off 5 bases at V and 1 base at J, with 11 bases between the two ends. The CDR3 covers 14 residues. Germline lookup yields CDR1 SEHNR and CDR2 FQNEAQ (reference sequence). The DNA for the CDR3 is TGTGCCAGCAGCCCCCGGACGGAGAACACTGAAGCTTTCTTT. It translates to CASSPRTENTEAFF.

This clone appeared a few times. The chain recombines TRBV4-1 with TRBJ1-1; D may be TRBD1 (5 bases). V shed 0 bases and J shed 2 bases, with 13 bases lying between them. CDR3 length: 16 residues. CDR1 is MGHRA, CDR2 YSYEKL, per germline. This chain's CDR3 is CASSQESGWVNTEAFF. In DNA, the CDR3 is TGCGCCAGCAGCCAAGAATCAGGGTGGGTTAACACTGAAGCTTTCTTT.

This chain links TRBV10-2 with TRBJ2-3; D uncertain. Germline-derived CDR1 and CDR2 are WSHSY and SAAADI. The V end was cut by 6 bases, the J end by 6 bases, with 4 bases between. The CDR3 is 10 residues long. This chain's CDR3 is CASRDDTQYF. CDR3 DNA: TGCGCCAGCAGAGACGATACGCAGTATTTT.

The chain carries TRBV27 and TRBJ2-2; 10 bases are a match to TRBD1. Germline lookup yields CDR1 MNHEY and CDR2 SMNVEV (reference sequence). The ends lost 2 bases at V and 5 bases at J; junction bases unmatched: 14. The CDR3 is made up of 19 amino acids. CDR3 nucleotides: TGTGCCAGCAGTTTAAGGGACAGGGGCCCGTCGTGGGGGACCGGGGAGCTGTTTTTT. Translation gives CASSLRDRGPSWGTGELFF.

V and J are TRBV28 and TRBJ2-4, with D possibly TRBD1 on 6 matching bases. Germline V CDR1 and CDR2: MDHEN, SYDVKM. The CDR3 loop spans 14 amino acids. Deletions cut 4 bases from V and 7 bases from J, with 14 bases between. The CDR3 loop reads CASSSKQGRNIQYF. CDR3 DNA: TGTGCCAGCAGTTCCAAACAGGGAAGGAACATTCAGTACTTC.